This entry lists 25 T cell receptor beta chains sequenced from one sample in a study of vaccination effects on CD4 cells after COVID-19 (dated by TCRdb to between 2021 and 2024). After more than nine days of culture, CD4+ T cells were isolated with the EasySep CD4+ T cell isolation kit. Participants received two doses of either the BNT162b2 or the mRNA-1273 mRNA SARS-CoV-2 vaccine. What these receptors recognize is not known. The library relied on the immunoSEQ multiplex PCR assay. TCRdb retrieved this table from immuneACCESS and kept in-frame rearrangements only. Not all clones are present; in checked studies, unresolved V genes account for under half, and no reason is known for the remainder. For this sample there are around 47,000 clones; more than 65% appear just once. In total, the top ten clones hold under 10% of the sample. The sequencing here drew on CD4+ T cells from PBMCs cultured without peptide, taken after COVID-19 vaccination. The receptors shown here come from a human donor who received a COVID-19 vaccine.

The chain joins TRBV7-2 to TRBJ2-1; 12 bases fit TRBD2. This CDR3 is 15 amino acids long. From germline, CDR1 is SGHTA and CDR2 FQGNSA. The junction had 9 bases not matched to a gene; V was cut back by 7 bases and J by 8 bases. The DNA for the CDR3 is TGTGCCAGCACTCTAGCGGGGGGGCCTGTCCATGAGCAGTTCTTC. Residues: CASTLAGGPVHEQFF. Full variable domain (rest looked up from reference TRBV7-2 and TRBJ2-1): GAGVSQSPSNKVTEKGKDVELRCDPISGHTALYWYRQSLGQGLEFLIYFQGNSAPDKSGLPSDRFSAERTGGSVSTLTIQRTQQEDSAVYLCASTLAGGPVHEQFFGPGTRLTVL.

The rearrangement links TRBV4-1 to TRBJ1-2; possibly TRBD1 for D (5 bases). The CDR3 runs to 15 residues. V was trimmed by 6 bases and J by 2 bases, leaving 16 bases between them. Germline V CDR1 and CDR2: MGHRA, YSYEKL. The CDR3 DNA is TGCGCCAGCAGAGACTCGGGGGGAGGGAACTATGGCTACACCTTC. This translates into CASRDSGGGNYGYTF.

This clone was recorded at least ten times. The rearrangement uses TRBV10-3 and TRBJ1-2; perhaps TRBD1 as D (6 bases). The CDR3 has 16 residues. Germline loops: CDR1 ENHRY, CDR2 SYGVKD. Between the trimmed V and J ends, which lost 7 bases and 6 bases, there was a span of 24 bases. This CDR3 reads CAITKRGGETRDGYTF. CDR3 DNA: TGTGCCATCACTAAGAGGGGGGGAGAAACAAGGGATGGCTACACCTTC.

A few counts support this clone. The chain combines TRBV6-1 with TRBJ2-5; 9 bases map to TRBD1. The CDR3 contains 14 residues. Germline CDR1 is MNHNS and CDR2 is SASEGT. After removal of 2 bases from V and 5 bases from J, the junction contained 3 bases not matched to a gene. In nucleotides, the CDR3 is TGTGCCAGCAGTGAACTGGGGACAGGGGAGACCCAGTACTTC. Translating gives CASSELGTGETQYF.

The chain has TRBV10-3 and TRBJ2-2; D not resolved. Germline-derived CDR1 and CDR2 are ENHRY and SYGVKD. There are 13 residues in the CDR3. V was pared by 7 bases and J by 6 bases, with 12 bases between. Written as DNA, the CDR3 is TGTGCCATCAATGCAGACGCCCCCGGGGAGCTGTTTTTT. It is translated as CAINADAPGELFF.

The chain uses TRBV29-1 and TRBJ2-4, with a tentative D call TRBD2 (6 bases). The CDR3 contains 11 residues. CDR1 and CDR2 (germline): SQVTM, ANQGSEA. Trimming cost V 5 bases and J 6 bases, with 8 bases left between them. The CDR3 bases are TGCAGCGTTAAGGAGGGAAACATTCAGTACTTC. Translating it yields CSVKEGNIQYF.

The genes are TRBV18 and TRBJ1-1; unclear D gene. CDR1 KGHSH and CDR2 LQKENI come from the germline V gene. The V end was cut by 1 base, the J end by 2 bases, with 8 bases between. This CDR3 is built from 14 residues. The CDR3 DNA reads as TGTGCCAGCTCACCACGCGCTTCAAACACTGAAGCTTTCTTT. Translation: CASSPRASNTEAFF.

The chain joins TRBV6-5 to TRBJ2-3; D unclear. Trimming shortened V by 6 bases and J by 2 bases, and 9 bases separated the two germline ends. The CDR3 totals 13 residues. In germline, CDR1 is MNHEY, CDR2 SVGAGI. CDR3 nucleotides: TGTGCCAGCAGGGGTGGGAACACAGATACGCAGTATTTT. The encoded protein is CASRGGNTDTQYF.

This chain joins TRBV5-1 and TRBJ2-3; 7 nucleotides line up with TRBD2. The CDR3 loop spans 17 amino acids. Germline-derived CDR1 and CDR2 are SGHRS and YFSETQ. The J segment lost 2 bases and the V segment lost 3 bases, leaving 12 bases of the junction unmatched. This CDR3 is CASSWGAAGTFTDTQYF. The CDR3 region has the DNA TGCGCCAGCAGCTGGGGAGCAGCGGGGACCTTCACAGATACGCAGTATTTT.

As to this clone: Within the sample, other DNA sequences also encode this same CDR3. This rearrangement joins TRBV6-5 to TRBJ1-4, with 7 nucleotides matching TRBD1. The CDR3 totals 14 residues. V lost 5 bases and J lost 2; bases outside the gene matches: 2. Germline V lookup: CDR1 MNHEY, CDR2 SVGAGI. CDR3 bases: TGTGCCAGCAGTAGACAGGGCACTAATGAAAAACTGTTTTTT. It translates to CASSRQGTNEKLFF.

The rearrangement links TRBV19 to TRBJ1-4; 8 positions agree with TRBD1. The CDR3 totals 14 residues. CDR1 is LNHDA and CDR2 is SQIVND in the germline V gene (reference sequence). Trimming cost V 5 bases and J 6 bases; bases outside gene matches: 5. The CDR3 DNA reads as TGTGCCAGTAGTCCGGACAGGGTATATGAAAAACTGTTTTTT. This encodes CASSPDRVYEKLFF.

This clone appeared a single time. V is TRBV15 and J is TRBJ2-3; D call uncertain. The CDR3 loop spans 17 amino acids. Trimming removed 0 bases at V and 3 bases at J, with 16 bases between. Germline CDR1 is LNHNV and CDR2 is YYDKDF (reference sequence). This CDR3 reads CATSRDFADRRTDTQYF. The CDR3, as DNA: TGTGCCACCAGCAGAGATTTTGCAGATCGCCGAACAGATACGCAGTATTTT.

The chain is built from TRBV24-1 and TRBJ2-5, with D possibly matching TRBD2 (6 bases). The germline V and J ends were trimmed by 0 bases and 7 bases, with 11 bases remaining between them. This CDR3 spans 14 amino acids. CDR1 is KGHDR and CDR2 is SFDVKD in the germline V gene. The CDR3, as DNA: TGTGCCACCAGTGATTTGGGAGGGGTAGGGACCCAGTACTTC. Translation gives CATSDLGGVGTQYF.

A few counts support this clone. V gene TRBV25-1 combines with J gene TRBJ1-2, with unresolved D. The CDR3 is made up of 12 amino acids. Germline CDR1 and CDR2: MGHDK and SYGVNS. Trimming cost V 7 bases and J 1 base, with 7 bases left between them. The CDR3 DNA reads as TGTGCCAGCACAGATTATAACTATGGCTACACCTTC. The encoded protein is CASTDYNYGYTF.

This clone was found a few times. The rearrangement uses TRBV7-9 and TRBJ2-7; perhaps TRBD1 as D (6 bases). Germline V lookup: CDR1 SEHNR, CDR2 FQNEAQ (reference sequence). CDR3 length: 14 amino acids. V lost 3 bases and J lost 3, with 12 bases in between. The CDR3 spells CASSLGQGHYEQYF. Here the CDR3 DNA reads TGTGCCAGCAGCTTGGGACAAGGTCACTACGAGCAGTACTTC.

The chain couples TRBV29-1 to TRBJ2-7; D may be TRBD2 (5 bases). The V gene lost 7 bases and the J gene lost 4 bases, with 20 bases spanning the gap. Germline V CDR1 and CDR2: SQVTM, ANQGSEA. The CDR3 contains 14 residues. CDR3 nucleotide sequence: TGCAGCGCTAAGCGGACTGCCCTTGGTTACGAGCAGTACTTC. Translation: CSAKRTALGYEQYF.

The J gene is TRBJ2-1, the V gene TRBV6-4; D is possibly TRBD1 (6 bases). Germline lookup yields CDR1 MRHNA and CDR2 SNTAGT. CDR3 length: 15 residues. V lost 2 bases, J lost 8 bases, and 16 bases lay in between. CDR3 in amino acids: CASSDRRRGIDEQFF. DNA of the CDR3: TGTGCCAGCAGTGACCGTCGCAGGGGTATCGATGAGCAGTTCTTC.

J is TRBJ2-5 and V is TRBV9; perhaps D is TRBD1 or TRBD2 (5 bases each). V lost 0 bases and J 0 bases, leaving 9 bases between the germline ends. In germline, CDR1 is SGDLS, CDR2 YYNGEE. The CDR3 length is 15 residues. The CDR3 coding sequence is TGTGCCAGCAGCGTAGCTGAGGGGTACCAAGAGACCCAGTACTTC. Protein sequence: CASSVAEGYQETQYF.

J is TRBJ1-2 and V is TRBV27; weak D call: TRBD1 (6 bases). This CDR3 comprises 14 residues. With 4 bases removed from V and 6 bases from J, the gap between germline ends came to 15 bases. Per germline, CDR1 MNHEY and CDR2 SMNVEV (reference sequence). The CDR3 DNA is TGTGCCAGCAGTTCCCAGAACAGGGTTAATGGCTACACCTTC. Its translation is CASSSQNRVNGYTF.

This sequence joins TRBV5-6 and TRBJ1-2; TRBD1 might be the D (5 bases). Germline V gene lookup returns CDR1 SGHDT and CDR2 YYEEEE. This CDR3 contains 14 residues. V was pared by 5 bases and J by 0 bases, with 11 bases between. The CDR3 DNA reads TGTGCCAGCAGGTGGGGGAATTCTAACTATGGCTACACCTTC. It codes for CASRWGNSNYGYTF.

The rearrangement links TRBV6-5 to TRBJ1-1; TRBD1 matches 7 bases. After removal of 0 bases from V and 2 bases from J, the junction contained 3 bases not matched to a gene. CDR1 and CDR2 (germline): MNHEY, SVGAGI. The CDR3 loop spans 15 amino acids. The DNA for the CDR3 is TGTGCCAGCAGTTACTCCGGACAGGCAAACACTGAAGCTTTCTTT. It encodes CASSYSGQANTEAFF.

The rearrangement joins TRBV4-1 to TRBJ2-7; D possibly corresponds to TRBD1 (6 bases). Germline-derived CDR1 and CDR2 are MGHRA and YSYEKL. The CDR3 sequence is 14 residues long. V shed 3 bases and J shed 3 bases, with 12 bases lying between them. The CDR3 spells CASSQLKQGYEQYF. For the CDR3, the DNA is TGCGCCAGCAGCCAGCTGAAACAGGGCTACGAGCAGTACTTC.

This clone has just a few counts. This chain uses TRBV6-1 with TRBJ1-5; 8 nucleotides align to TRBD1. J lost 6 bases, V lost 3 bases, and 7 bases had no gene match. CDR3 length equals 15 residues. CDR1 is MNHNS and CDR2 is SASEGT in the germline V gene. This CDR3 is CASSDPWTGIQPQHF. The CDR3 coding sequence is TGTGCCAGCAGTGATCCCTGGACAGGGATTCAGCCCCAGCATTTT.

The chain employs TRBV5-4 and TRBJ2-1, with TRBD2 as a possible D gene (5 bases). Germline V gives CDR1 SGHNT, CDR2 YYREEE (reference sequence). V gave up 6 bases and J gave up 0 bases, with 28 bases separating them. The CDR3 is made up of 20 amino acids. Here the CDR3 DNA reads TGTGCCAGCACCTTTGCCGGGGTAATTATAAGTGAGAACTCCTACAATGAGCAGTTCTTC. Protein product: CASTFAGVIISENSYNEQFF.

CDR3 sequence (DNA): TGTGCCAGCAGTTTCAGGGGAAATCAGCCCCAGCATTTT. Translated: CASSFRGNQPQHF. The genes are TRBV12-3 or TRBV12-4 and TRBJ1-5; maybe TRBD1 (6 bases). Trimming shortened V by 3 bases and J by 4 bases, and 7 bases separated the two germline ends. The CDR3 consists of 13 residues.